Listed below are T cell receptor beta chains from one sample, sequenced in a study of T-cell memory formation after mild COVID-19. Each CDR3 protein is one row after TCRdb ran MiXCR on the 5' RACE reads. The sample contains just over 350,000 distinct CDR3 sequences, around 15% of which appear only once. The sample taken for sequencing was PBMCs or a T cell subset sorted from them (not recorded which). These receptors all stem from a man aged 18 to 29 who had mild COVID-19 (a few samples of this study predate the infection). Cell type and time point are not known. Both conserved end residues are part of each CDR3. Fields, in order: D gene, J gene, clone size, V gene, CDR3 protein, CDR3 DNA. A D gene is named only where the DNA matches it firmly. Clone size is given for some rows only: seen once, a few or many times, or a class if the clone is expanded.

d_call: TRBD2
j_call: TRBJ2-5
clone_size: -
v_call: TRBV4-2
cdr3_aa: CASSQDGGGDETQYF
cdr3_nt: TGTGCCAGCAGCCAAGATGGCGGGGGAGACGAGACCCAGTACTTC

d_call: TRBD2
j_call: TRBJ2-4
clone_size: -
v_call: TRBV12-3/TRBV12-4
cdr3_aa: CASSSTSGGPLAKNIQYF
cdr3_nt: TGTGCCAGCAGTTCTACTAGCGGGGGGCCGTTAGCCAAAAACATTCAGTACTTC

d_call: -
j_call: TRBJ1-5
clone_size: -
v_call: TRBV29-1
cdr3_aa: CSVAVGTGNQPQHF
cdr3_nt: TGCAGCGTTGCCGTGGGGACGGGCAATCAGCCCCAGCATTTT

d_call: -
j_call: TRBJ1-2
clone_size: -
v_call: TRBV15
cdr3_aa: CATSRDTGRGYTF
cdr3_nt: TGTGCCACCAGCAGAGATACGGGTAGAGGCTACACCTTC

d_call: TRBD1
j_call: TRBJ2-1
clone_size: few
v_call: TRBV5-1
cdr3_aa: CASSPLDRAGEQFF
cdr3_nt: TGCGCCAGCAGCCCACTCGACAGGGCGGGTGAGCAGTTCTTC

d_call: TRBD1
j_call: TRBJ1-1
clone_size: once
v_call: TRBV6-1
cdr3_aa: CASRHSSGQGKAFF
cdr3_nt: TGTGCCAGCAGGCATTCCTCTGGACAGGGCAAAGCTTTCTTT

d_call: TRBD2
j_call: TRBJ2-3
clone_size: -
v_call: TRBV11-2
cdr3_aa: CASSSLGRGGPDTQYF
cdr3_nt: TGTGCCAGCAGCTCCCTGGGGCGGGGGGGACCAGATACGCAGTATTTT

d_call: TRBD1
j_call: TRBJ2-5
clone_size: few
v_call: TRBV4-1
cdr3_aa: CASRRRQGVLETQYF
cdr3_nt: TGCGCCAGCAGGAGGCGACAGGGGGTTTTAGAGACCCAGTACTTC

d_call: -
j_call: TRBJ2-7
clone_size: -
v_call: TRBV7-2
cdr3_aa: CASSLAPNYEQYF
cdr3_nt: TGTGCCAGCAGCTTAGCCCCCAACTACGAGCAGTACTTC

d_call: -
j_call: TRBJ1-1
clone_size: -
v_call: TRBV6-5
cdr3_aa: CASRGGTAGTEAFF
cdr3_nt: TGTGCCAGCAGGGGCGGGACTGCGGGGACTGAAGCTTTCTTT

d_call: TRBD2
j_call: TRBJ2-5
clone_size: -
v_call: TRBV6-5
cdr3_aa: CASTLRGGKSRETQYF
cdr3_nt: TGTGCCAGCACCCTTCGGGGGGGGAAGAGCCGGGAGACCCAGTACTTC

d_call: -
j_call: TRBJ2-5
clone_size: many
v_call: TRBV6-2/TRBV6-3
cdr3_aa: CASSAGEETQYF
cdr3_nt: TGTGCCAGCAGTGCGGGTGAAGAGACCCAGTACTTC

d_call: -
j_call: TRBJ2-5
clone_size: -
v_call: TRBV3-1
cdr3_aa: CASKAGSETQYF
cdr3_nt: TGTGCCAGCAAAGCCGGCTCGGAGACCCAGTACTTC

d_call: -
j_call: TRBJ2-7
clone_size: many
v_call: TRBV7-2
cdr3_aa: CASSLGGEYEQYF
cdr3_nt: TGTGCCAGCAGCTTAGGAGGGGAATACGAGCAGTACTTC

d_call: -
j_call: TRBJ1-2
clone_size: -
v_call: TRBV7-2
cdr3_aa: CASSLASGGDYGYTF
cdr3_nt: TGTGCCAGCAGCTTAGCGTCGGGAGGTGACTATGGCTACACCTTC

d_call: -
j_call: TRBJ2-2
clone_size: few
v_call: TRBV12-3/TRBV12-4
cdr3_aa: CASSLQGYTGELFF
cdr3_nt: TGTGCCAGCAGCCTTCAGGGGTACACCGGGGAGCTGTTTTTT

d_call: -
j_call: TRBJ1-2
clone_size: -
v_call: TRBV5-4
cdr3_aa: CASRFWGAQTYGYTF
cdr3_nt: TGTGCCAGCAGATTCTGGGGCGCGCAGACCTATGGCTACACCTTC

d_call: -
j_call: TRBJ1-1
clone_size: -
v_call: TRBV4-1
cdr3_aa: CASSQDLIEAFF
cdr3_nt: TGCGCCAGCAGCCAAGACCTAATTGAAGCTTTCTTT

d_call: TRBD2
j_call: TRBJ2-3
clone_size: few
v_call: TRBV4-2
cdr3_aa: CASSQDFLRTSGGPTLYF
cdr3_nt: TGTGCCAGCAGCCAAGATTTTCTGCGGACTAGCGGGGGTCCCACGCTGTATTTT

d_call: TRBD1
j_call: TRBJ2-7
clone_size: -
v_call: TRBV5-1
cdr3_aa: CASSPGTGSVYEQYF
cdr3_nt: TGCGCCAGCAGCCCCGGGACAGGGAGTGTGTACGAGCAGTACTTC

d_call: TRBD1
j_call: TRBJ2-1
clone_size: -
v_call: TRBV7-9
cdr3_aa: CASSSIFSQGQGRFKFF
cdr3_nt: TGTGCCAGCAGCTCCATCTTCTCCCAAGGACAGGGGCGCTTTAAGTTCTTC

d_call: TRBD1
j_call: TRBJ1-1
clone_size: many
v_call: TRBV5-1
cdr3_aa: CASSFTGGSAEAFF
cdr3_nt: TGCGCCAGCAGCTTTACAGGGGGAAGCGCTGAAGCTTTCTTT

d_call: -
j_call: TRBJ1-2
clone_size: few
v_call: TRBV4-3
cdr3_aa: CASSQEVKNYGYTF
cdr3_nt: TGCGCCAGCAGCCAAGAGGTCAAAAACTATGGCTACACCTTC

d_call: TRBD2
j_call: TRBJ2-5
clone_size: once
v_call: TRBV5-1
cdr3_aa: CASSLGDYLQETQYF
cdr3_nt: TGCGCCAGCAGCTTGGGGGACTACCTCCAAGAGACCCAGTACTTC

d_call: -
j_call: TRBJ1-2
clone_size: many
v_call: TRBV12-3/TRBV12-4
cdr3_aa: CASTRPSYGYTF
cdr3_nt: TGTGCCAGCACCCGACCTAGCTATGGCTACACCTTC

d_call: -
j_call: TRBJ1-2
clone_size: -
v_call: TRBV14
cdr3_aa: CASSHSAGVHYGYTF
cdr3_nt: TGTGCCAGCAGCCATTCCGCAGGGGTGCACTATGGCTACACCTTC

d_call: TRBD1
j_call: TRBJ2-2
clone_size: few
v_call: TRBV7-6
cdr3_aa: CASSLAPSGTANTGELFF
cdr3_nt: TGTGCCAGCAGCTTAGCGCCTTCCGGGACAGCGAACACCGGGGAGCTGTTTTTT

d_call: -
j_call: TRBJ2-3
clone_size: few
v_call: TRBV18
cdr3_aa: CASSPETDTQYF
cdr3_nt: TGTGCCAGCTCACCGGAAACAGATACGCAGTATTTT

d_call: -
j_call: TRBJ1-2
clone_size: -
v_call: TRBV2
cdr3_aa: CASSAMTDPYGYTF
cdr3_nt: TGTGCCAGCAGTGCGATGACAGACCCCTATGGCTACACCTTC

d_call: -
j_call: TRBJ2-5
clone_size: few
v_call: TRBV7-2
cdr3_aa: CASTIEREETQYF
cdr3_nt: TGTGCCAGCACCATTGAGCGTGAAGAGACCCAGTACTTC

d_call: -
j_call: TRBJ1-6
clone_size: -
v_call: TRBV7-8
cdr3_aa: CASSYHLLSNEGSPLHF
cdr3_nt: TGTGCCAGCAGCTATCACTTACTTTCGAACGAGGGTTCACCCCTCCACTTT

d_call: -
j_call: TRBJ2-3
clone_size: -
v_call: TRBV9
cdr3_aa: CASSYREASGTDTQYF
cdr3_nt: TGTGCCAGCAGCTACAGGGAGGCCTCTGGCACAGATACGCAGTATTTT

d_call: -
j_call: TRBJ2-7
clone_size: -
v_call: TRBV11-2
cdr3_aa: CASSAAYEQYF
cdr3_nt: TGTGCCAGCAGCGCCGCATACGAGCAGTACTTC

d_call: TRBD1
j_call: TRBJ1-1
clone_size: few
v_call: TRBV6-6
cdr3_aa: CASRETGGNTEAFF
cdr3_nt: TGTGCCAGCAGGGAGACAGGGGGCAACACTGAAGCTTTCTTT

d_call: -
j_call: TRBJ2-2
clone_size: -
v_call: TRBV4-3
cdr3_aa: CASSQDRAAGELFF
cdr3_nt: TGCGCCAGCAGCCAAGACAGGGCGGCCGGGGAGCTGTTTTTT

d_call: -
j_call: TRBJ2-3
clone_size: few
v_call: TRBV29-1
cdr3_aa: CSVEAGETDTQYF
cdr3_nt: TGCAGCGTCGAGGCAGGGGAGACAGATACGCAGTATTTT

d_call: TRBD1
j_call: TRBJ1-1
clone_size: few
v_call: TRBV7-6
cdr3_aa: CASSLGRVGTGGTEAFF
cdr3_nt: TGTGCCAGCAGCTTAGGCCGGGTCGGGACAGGGGGGACTGAAGCTTTCTTT

d_call: -
j_call: TRBJ2-2
clone_size: -
v_call: TRBV29-1
cdr3_aa: CSVRWPNTGELFF
cdr3_nt: TGCAGCGTTCGGTGGCCCAACACCGGGGAGCTGTTTTTT

d_call: -
j_call: TRBJ1-1
clone_size: many
v_call: TRBV12-3/TRBV12-4
cdr3_aa: CAIWKNTEAFF
cdr3_nt: TGTGCCATCTGGAAGAACACTGAAGCTTTCTTT

d_call: TRBD1
j_call: TRBJ1-1
clone_size: many
v_call: TRBV5-1
cdr3_aa: CASRQGAGTEAFF
cdr3_nt: TGCGCCAGCCGACAGGGGGCTGGAACTGAAGCTTTCTTT

d_call: -
j_call: TRBJ2-1
clone_size: many
v_call: TRBV29-1
cdr3_aa: CSEAGADNEQFF
cdr3_nt: TGCAGCGAGGCTGGGGCGGACAATGAGCAGTTCTTC

d_call: -
j_call: TRBJ1-3
clone_size: few
v_call: TRBV10-3
cdr3_aa: CATAREGPNTIYF
cdr3_nt: TGTGCCACCGCCAGGGAGGGGCCAAACACCATATATTTT

d_call: -
j_call: TRBJ1-1
clone_size: -
v_call: TRBV5-1
cdr3_aa: CASKWQVNTEAFF
cdr3_nt: TGCGCCAGCAAGTGGCAGGTGAACACTGAAGCTTTCTTT

d_call: TRBD1
j_call: TRBJ1-2
clone_size: many
v_call: TRBV18
cdr3_aa: CASSPQTGFLGYTF
cdr3_nt: TGTGCCAGCTCACCACAGACAGGGTTTCTGGGCTACACCTTC

d_call: -
j_call: TRBJ2-1
clone_size: -
v_call: TRBV7-9
cdr3_aa: CASSKAWGATKNEQFF
cdr3_nt: TGTGCCAGCAGTAAAGCCTGGGGGGCAACAAAAAATGAGCAGTTCTTC

d_call: -
j_call: TRBJ2-3
clone_size: -
v_call: TRBV10-3
cdr3_aa: CAISESQGIGTDTQYF
cdr3_nt: TGTGCCATCAGTGAGTCACAGGGTATAGGAACAGATACGCAGTATTTT

d_call: -
j_call: TRBJ2-7
clone_size: few
v_call: TRBV5-1
cdr3_aa: CASSYGRGERDEQYF
cdr3_nt: TGCGCCAGCAGCTATGGACGGGGTGAGAGAGACGAGCAGTACTTC

d_call: -
j_call: TRBJ2-1
clone_size: -
v_call: TRBV18
cdr3_aa: CASSPGPALDPTFNEQFF
cdr3_nt: TGTGCCAGCTCACCGGGGCCGGCGTTGGATCCCACTTTTAATGAGCAGTTCTTC

d_call: -
j_call: TRBJ1-2
clone_size: few
v_call: TRBV6-1
cdr3_aa: CASTAAGANYGYTF
cdr3_nt: TGTGCCAGCACCGCCGCAGGGGCGAACTATGGCTACACCTTC

d_call: TRBD2
j_call: TRBJ2-2
clone_size: once
v_call: TRBV20-1
cdr3_aa: CSARVQQGTSGRYTGELFF
cdr3_nt: TGCAGTGCTCGGGTACAACAGGGAACTAGCGGGAGGTACACCGGGGAGCTGTTTTTT